Listed below are T cell receptor beta chains from one sample, sequenced in a study of blood T cell repertoires in COVID-19. The data were produced by immunoSEQ multiplex PCR, yet TCRdb's version contains in-frame clones alone and is incomplete. Of a few hundred thousand clones listed, about 90% are singletons. The specimen was PBMCs or T cells enriched from blood (not recorded which). All receptors derive from a woman aged 25 to 39 who had recovered from COVID-19. The CDR3 runs from the conserved cysteine through the conserved F or W. Only some rows state a clone size, as once, few, many or a class for expanded clones.

CDR3aa: CATNPRGAYSNQPQHF; v_gene: TRBV19; len: 16; j_gene: TRBJ1-5; abundance: NA
CDR3aa: CAISEPTGTRPYEQYF; v_gene: TRBV10-3; len: 16; j_gene: TRBJ2-7; abundance: NA
CDR3aa: CASSFTGTDTQYF; v_gene: TRBV5-6; len: 13; j_gene: TRBJ2-3; abundance: NA
CDR3aa: CASSFSGSTDTQYF; v_gene: TRBV5-1; len: 14; j_gene: TRBJ2-3; abundance: NA
CDR3aa: CASTSGRGTYEQYF; v_gene: TRBV2; len: 14; j_gene: TRBJ2-7; abundance: NA
CDR3aa: CASSPGTGGTEAFF; v_gene: TRBV19; len: 14; j_gene: TRBJ1-1; abundance: NA
CDR3aa: CARGLALSEQYF; v_gene: TRBV6-5; len: 12; j_gene: TRBJ2-7; abundance: NA
CDR3aa: CASSLNPGQGNQPQHF; v_gene: TRBV7-8; len: 16; j_gene: TRBJ1-5; abundance: NA
CDR3aa: CASRLGRDFLPDTQYF; v_gene: TRBV7-9; len: 16; j_gene: TRBJ2-3; abundance: NA
CDR3aa: CASSFRTSGMGEQYF; v_gene: TRBV27; len: 15; j_gene: TRBJ2-7; abundance: once
CDR3aa: CSAGEGDGYTF; v_gene: TRBV29-1; len: 11; j_gene: TRBJ1-2; abundance: NA
CDR3aa: CASSPPSGSSYEQYF; v_gene: TRBV18; len: 15; j_gene: TRBJ2-7; abundance: NA
CDR3aa: CALREGAEGYTF; v_gene: TRBV6-5; len: 12; j_gene: TRBJ1-2; abundance: NA
CDR3aa: CASTLSTGGYGYTF; v_gene: TRBV28; len: 14; j_gene: TRBJ1-2; abundance: NA
CDR3aa: CASSYSDRFLTQAFF; v_gene: TRBV6-5; len: 15; j_gene: TRBJ1-1; abundance: NA
CDR3aa: CASSPLRQGTGDTQYF; v_gene: TRBV19; len: 16; j_gene: TRBJ2-3; abundance: NA
CDR3aa: CASSWPPDLLATYNEQFF; v_gene: TRBV5-1; len: 18; j_gene: TRBJ2-1; abundance: NA
CDR3aa: CASSISLYQPQHF; v_gene: TRBV19; len: 13; j_gene: TRBJ1-5; abundance: NA
CDR3aa: CASSGQGYTEAFF; v_gene: TRBV27; len: 13; j_gene: TRBJ1-1; abundance: NA
CDR3aa: CASSVEGRGYEQFF; v_gene: TRBV9; len: 14; j_gene: TRBJ2-1; abundance: NA
CDR3aa: CASSPRTGADEQYF; v_gene: TRBV9; len: 14; j_gene: TRBJ2-7; abundance: NA
CDR3aa: CATQPLQGSGNTIYF; v_gene: TRBV19; len: 15; j_gene: TRBJ1-3; abundance: NA
CDR3aa: CASSSTSGGYTGELFF; v_gene: TRBV6-4; len: 16; j_gene: TRBJ2-2; abundance: once
CDR3aa: CASSLAIDRNTEAFF; v_gene: TRBV7-2; len: 15; j_gene: TRBJ1-1; abundance: NA
CDR3aa: CASSRPGGGDYGYTF; v_gene: TRBV19; len: 15; j_gene: TRBJ1-2; abundance: NA
CDR3aa: CSVKLLTSSYEQYF; v_gene: TRBV29-1; len: 14; j_gene: TRBJ2-7; abundance: NA
CDR3aa: CASQLDRGSYEQYF; v_gene: TRBV7-9; len: 14; j_gene: TRBJ2-7; abundance: NA
CDR3aa: CASSADRGSGEQYF; v_gene: TRBV5-1; len: 14; j_gene: TRBJ2-7; abundance: NA
CDR3aa: CASRNRQNTEAFF; v_gene: TRBV6-5; len: 13; j_gene: TRBJ1-1; abundance: NA
CDR3aa: CASSLDGRYGYTF; v_gene: TRBV11-2; len: 13; j_gene: TRBJ1-2; abundance: few
CDR3aa: CASSSGQTNNEQFF; v_gene: TRBV28; len: 14; j_gene: TRBJ2-1; abundance: NA
CDR3aa: CASSLFPSGNSNTGELFF; v_gene: TRBV5-1; len: 18; j_gene: TRBJ2-2; abundance: once
CDR3aa: CASSGQGENTIYF; v_gene: TRBV6-6; len: 13; j_gene: TRBJ1-3; abundance: NA
CDR3aa: CASRATGNYGYTF; v_gene: TRBV6-5; len: 13; j_gene: TRBJ1-2; abundance: NA
CDR3aa: CASSLPTGTVGAEQYF; v_gene: TRBV11-2; len: 16; j_gene: TRBJ2-7; abundance: NA
CDR3aa: CASSDFRGWNEKLFF; v_gene: TRBV10-2; len: 15; j_gene: TRBJ1-4; abundance: NA
CDR3aa: CAWSVLLGPEAFF; v_gene: TRBV30; len: 13; j_gene: TRBJ1-1; abundance: few
CDR3aa: CSASSSRTGELFF; v_gene: TRBV20-1; len: 13; j_gene: TRBJ2-2; abundance: NA
CDR3aa: CASSPQSFHTEAFF; v_gene: TRBV7-9; len: 14; j_gene: TRBJ1-1; abundance: NA
CDR3aa: CASGSDRTSNQPQHF; v_gene: TRBV2; len: 15; j_gene: TRBJ1-5; abundance: once
CDR3aa: CASSPRTGWADTQYF; v_gene: TRBV5-6; len: 15; j_gene: TRBJ2-3; abundance: NA
CDR3aa: CASSTPLAGVYNEQFF; v_gene: TRBV13; len: 16; j_gene: TRBJ2-1; abundance: NA
CDR3aa: CASSSAPGQGREQFF; v_gene: TRBV11-2; len: 15; j_gene: TRBJ2-1; abundance: NA
CDR3aa: CASSQAREEMTGDGYTF; v_gene: TRBV3-1/TRBV3-2; len: 17; j_gene: TRBJ1-2; abundance: few
CDR3aa: CASSLREGNTGELFF; v_gene: TRBV7-6; len: 15; j_gene: TRBJ2-2; abundance: few
CDR3aa: CASSQTGGSEEQYF; v_gene: TRBV7-9; len: 14; j_gene: TRBJ2-7; abundance: NA
CDR3aa: CASSPLAGEVDTQYF; v_gene: TRBV5-1; len: 15; j_gene: TRBJ2-3; abundance: NA
CDR3aa: CASSLTGTGSIGNGYTF; v_gene: TRBV7-9; len: 17; j_gene: TRBJ1-2; abundance: NA